A selection of T cell receptor beta chains follows, all from one sample in a study of identical twins. Via MiXCR, TCRdb re-called the 5' RACE reads, giving one row per CDR3 protein. The sample has over 500,000 distinct CDR3 sequences; roughly a fifth are singletons. The sample was also reused in another study, on T cells expressing NK-cell markers.

Material: CD4+ T cells sorted from blood. The receptors originated from a woman aged 18-30 years in good health. Each CDR3 is given with its conserved first and last residue. The D gene is left open where the match is weak. Clone size is given for some rows only: seen once, a few or many times, or a class if the clone is expanded.

d_call	v_call	clone_size	j_call	cdr3_nt	cdr3_aa
NA	TRBV7-3	once	TRBJ1-3	TGTGCCAGCAGCACTAACGGGCTTCGGAACACCATATATTTT	CASSTNGLRNTIYF
NA	TRBV12-3/TRBV12-4	many	TRBJ2-3	TGTGCCAGCAGCTTTAGCACAGATACGCAGTATTTT	CASSFSTDTQYF
NA	TRBV5-1	NA	TRBJ2-2	TGCGCCAGCACGAGGCGGACGGACACCGGGGAGCTGTTTTTT	CASTRRTDTGELFF
TRBD2	TRBV19	NA	TRBJ2-1	TGTGCCAGTAGTATAGATGCCGGAGGGAGCGGGAGGGCCAATGAGCAGTTCTTC	CASSIDAGGSGRANEQFF
TRBD2	TRBV20-1	few	TRBJ2-3	TGCAGTGCTCACACCGGGACTAGCGGGTTAGATACGCAGTATTTT	CSAHTGTSGLDTQYF
NA	TRBV7-9	few	TRBJ2-1	TGTGCCAGCAGCTCGCTACCAGATACAGAGCAGTTCTTC	CASSSLPDTEQFF
NA	TRBV7-2	NA	TRBJ2-1	TGTGCCAGCAGCTTAGTTGAGGCCAATGAGCAGTTCTTC	CASSLVEANEQFF
TRBD2	TRBV9	few	TRBJ2-1	TGTGCCAGCAGCACTGGACTAGCGGGGGCCGGAAAGGGGCAGTTCTTC	CASSTGLAGAGKGQFF
NA	TRBV20-1	few	TRBJ2-1	TGCAGTGCTAGTTTGACTATCAATGAGCAGTTCTTC	CSASLTINEQFF
TRBD2	TRBV12-3/TRBV12-4	NA	TRBJ2-1	TGTGCCAGCAGTTCGGGACTAGCTCCCGATGAGCAGTTCTTC	CASSSGLAPDEQFF
NA	TRBV20-1	few	TRBJ2-3	TGCAGTGCCGTTGAAGACCCCGGTTGGACGCAGTATTTT	CSAVEDPGWTQYF
NA	TRBV5-5	few	TRBJ2-1	TGTGCCAGCAGCGAAGGGGCCTACAATGAGCAGTTCTTC	CASSEGAYNEQFF
NA	TRBV12-3/TRBV12-4	many	TRBJ1-1	TGTGCCAGCAGTTTGGGTTACACTGAAGCTTTCTTT	CASSLGYTEAFF
TRBD1	TRBV20-1	NA	TRBJ1-5	TGCAGTGCTCCGGGACAGGGTGGCAATCAGCCCCAGCATTTT	CSAPGQGGNQPQHF
NA	TRBV5-1	NA	TRBJ2-5	TGCGCCAGCACCAGGAAGCCGCTAGAGGTGGAGACCCAGTACTTC	CASTRKPLEVETQYF
NA	TRBV7-9	NA	TRBJ1-1	TGTGCCAGCAGCGGCGGGGCAGGGGCTCTGAACACTGAAGCTTTCTTT	CASSGGAGALNTEAFF
NA	TRBV10-3	NA	TRBJ1-1	TGTGCCATCAGTGAGTCTACAGGTATGAACACTGAAGCTTTCTTT	CAISESTGMNTEAFF
NA	TRBV20-1	NA	TRBJ2-7	TGCAGTGCTATCGGGACTTCAACCTACGAGCAGTACTTC	CSAIGTSTYEQYF
NA	TRBV6-5	NA	TRBJ1-2	TGTGCCAGCAGTTACGGCCAGGGGACGTCTGGCTACACCTTC	CASSYGQGTSGYTF
NA	TRBV5-1	NA	TRBJ1-2	TGCGCCAGCAGCTTAGTTAGCCCAGCACCCGGCTATGGCTACACCTTC	CASSLVSPAPGYGYTF
NA	TRBV24-1	few	TRBJ1-1	TGTGCCACCAGTGAACGATGGGGGGCTGAAGCTTTCTTT	CATSERWGAEAFF